The 31 T cell receptor beta chains in this list originate from one sample, sequenced in a study of cytomegalovirus exposure and HLA in healthy donors. It was with 60 Vbeta and 13 Jbeta primers that the PCR ran. Sequencing used immunoSEQ multiplex PCR; TCRdb keeps in-frame clones, though not all of them. Of 140,000 to 150,000 clones in the sample, approximately 80% were seen once. Source material: PBMCs. These receptors all come from a man aged 35-49 years in good health and CMV-seronegative.

This clone showed up just a few times. The chain employs TRBV5-6 and TRBJ2-5; a possible D gene is TRBD2 (5 bases). The CDR3 is made up of 15 amino acids. Looked up from germline, CDR1 is SGHDT and CDR2 is YYEEEE. Trimming cost V 4 bases and J 5 bases, with 18 bases left between them. For the CDR3, the DNA is TGTGCCAGCAGCCGAATGTACGCGGGCGGCGAGACCCAGTACTTC. This sequence encodes CASSRMYAGGETQYF.

The chain carries TRBV28 and TRBJ1-5, with TRBD1 matching over 11 bases. V shed 6 bases, J shed 6 bases, and the junction held 7 bases outside the gene matches. CDR1 MDHEN and CDR2 SYDVKM come from the germline V gene. The CDR3 is 15 amino acids. The CDR3 region has the DNA TGTGCCAGCAGAGAAGGACAGGGGGCTTTTCAGCCCCAGCATTTT. Amino acid sequence: CASREGQGAFQPQHF. The full variable domain, rest sourced from reference TRBV28 and TRBJ1-5, is DVKVTQSSRYLVKRTGEKVFLECVQDMDHENMFWYRQDPGLGLRLIYFSYDVKMKEKGDIPEGYSVSREKKERFSLILESASTNQTSMYLCASREGQGAFQPQHFGDGTRLSIL.

The gene calls are TRBV10-3 and TRBJ2-3, with 7 bases lining up with TRBD2. Germline V gene sequence: CDR1 ENHRY, CDR2 SYGVKD. The V gene end was trimmed by 2 bases and the J gene end by 8 bases; junction bases not matched to a gene: 19. The CDR3 has 18 residues. The CDR3 sequence is CAISEEPSGTTLGGTQYF. The CDR3 DNA reads TGTGCCATCAGTGAGGAGCCTAGCGGCACCACCCTAGGAGGTACGCAGTATTTT.

The chain employs TRBV7-7 and TRBJ2-2; D not certain. The V end lost 5 bases, the J end lost 2 bases, and 6 bases lay between the germline ends. The CDR3 contains 13 residues. The germline gives CDR1 SSHAT, CDR2 FNYEAQ (reference sequence). CDR3 coding DNA: TGTGCCAGCAGCCCGAGAAACACCGGGGAGCTGTTTTTT. Its protein product is CASSPRNTGELFF.

The rearrangement uses TRBV4-1 and TRBJ2-7, with a possible D match to TRBD1 (5 bases). Per germline, CDR1 MGHRA and CDR2 YSYEKL. The length of the CDR3 is 15 residues. V gave up 2 bases and J gave up 2 bases, with 13 bases separating them. CDR3 in DNA: TGCGCCAGCAGCCAATCTGGTACAGGCGCCTACGAGCAGTACTTC. It encodes CASSQSGTGAYEQYF.

The chain is built from TRBV5-6 and TRBJ1-2; 12 nucleotides line up with TRBD1. The J segment lost 4 bases and the V segment lost 2 bases, leaving 6 bases of the junction unmatched. Germline assignment: CDR1 SGHDT and CDR2 YYEEEE. The CDR3 loop spans 16 amino acids. The CDR3 loop reads CASSFRDRGLGYGYTF. CDR3 nucleotides: TGTGCCAGCAGCTTCCGGGACAGGGGGCTCGGCTATGGCTACACCTTC.

This sequence joins TRBV2 and TRBJ2-1; possibly TRBD2 for D (6 bases). This CDR3 is built from 14 residues. V was trimmed by 2 bases and J by 5 bases, leaving 10 bases between them. Germline CDR1 is SNHLY and CDR2 is FYNNEI. CDR3 in DNA: TGTGCCAGCAGTGAACTGACTAGAAACAATGAGCAGTTCTTC. It is translated as CASSELTRNNEQFF.

The chain employs TRBV7-8 and TRBJ2-3; D is unresolved. Trimming cost V 5 bases and J 5 bases, with 8 bases left between them. The CDR3 totals 12 residues. CDR1 and CDR2 from the germline V gene are SGHVS and FQNEAQ. For the CDR3, the DNA is TGTGCCAGCAGCCCCCCGGTAGATACGCAGTATTTT. It translates to CASSPPVDTQYF.

The V gene is TRBV6-1, the J gene TRBJ1-1, with D possibly being TRBD1 (6 bases). V was clipped by 8 bases and J by 3 bases, with 10 bases between them. In germline, CDR1 is MNHNS, CDR2 SASEGT. The CDR3 runs 12 residues. Here the CDR3 reads CASLQGDTEAFF. The CDR3 bases are TGTGCCAGCTTACAGGGAGACACTGAAGCTTTCTTT.

J is TRBJ1-6 and V is TRBV7-8, with D possibly TRBD1 on 6 matching bases. Germline-derived CDR1 and CDR2 are SGHVS and FQNEAQ. The CDR3 has 17 residues. V lost 0 bases and J 4 bases, leaving 13 bases between the germline ends. The CDR3 coding sequence is TGTGCCAGCAGCTTAGCTCTCGGAGGACAGTATAATTCACCCCTCCACTTT. Encoded protein: CASSLALGGQYNSPLHF.

This rearrangement joins TRBV4-2 to TRBJ2-5; a possible D gene is TRBD2 (5 bases). This CDR3 spans 16 amino acids. Germline values: CDR1 LGHNA, CDR2 YNFKEQ. The V end was cut by 0 bases, the J end by 5 bases, with 16 bases between. The CDR3 coding sequence is TGTGCCAGCAGCCAAGATCGCGGGCCGGGTCTGGAGACCCAGTACTTC. It yields the protein CASSQDRGPGLETQYF.

This clone was recorded once. The chain uses TRBV4-2 and TRBJ1-1; TRBD1 is a possible D gene (5 bases). V was shortened by 2 bases and J by 5 bases, with 15 bases between the two germline ends. CDR1 is LGHNA, CDR2 YNFKEQ, per germline. The CDR3 is made up of 15 amino acids. The CDR3 loop reads CASSQRSQGETEAFF. CDR3 bases: TGTGCCAGCAGCCAAAGATCTCAGGGTGAGACTGAAGCTTTCTTT.

Note on this clone: A junction end diverges from the germline sequence, so it may reflect a read error. The genes are TRBV7-9 and TRBJ2-6; a weak D match, TRBD1 (6 bases). CDR1 is SEHNR and CDR2 is FQNEAQ in the germline V gene (reference sequence). The CDR3 sequence is 17 residues long. The CDR3: CSSSSTGYNSGANVLTF. The CDR3 nucleotides read TGTTCCAGCAGCTCTACAGGGTACAACTCTGGGGCCAACGTCCTGACTTTC.

Only a few counts were recorded for this clone. The V and J genes are TRBV7-2 and TRBJ2-1; D gene unclear. The CDR3 sequence is 12 residues long. Germline V gene sequence: CDR1 SGHTA, CDR2 FQGNSA. V lost 7 bases and J 9 bases, leaving 13 bases between the germline ends. The CDR3 region is CASIDSGSEQFF. The CDR3 DNA reads as TGTGCCAGCATCGACTCCGGCAGTGAGCAGTTCTTC.

V is TRBV4-1 and J is TRBJ1-6; TRBD1 is a possible D gene (6 bases). The CDR3 has 16 residues. Between the trimmed V and J ends, which lost 4 bases and 4 bases, there was a span of 14 bases. Germline V gene data show CDR1 as MGHRA and CDR2 as YSYEKL. CDR3 sequence: CASSPPQGAYNSPLHF. The CDR3 bases are TGCGCCAGCAGCCCCCCACAGGGAGCGTATAATTCACCCCTCCACTTT.

The chain couples TRBV7-9 to TRBJ2-5, with D possibly TRBD2 on 6 matching bases. Germline V gives CDR1 SEHNR, CDR2 FQNEAQ (reference sequence). The CDR3 totals 14 residues. V lost 10 bases and J lost 5, with 20 bases in between. CDR3 bases: TGTGCCACCTCCCCGGCTGGGGGGAGGGAGACCCAGTACTTC. This sequence encodes CATSPAGGRETQYF.

This chain joins TRBV7-9 and TRBJ2-1; 8 nucleotides line up with TRBD2. The CDR3 contains 14 residues. The trim removed 5 bases at V and 9 bases at J, leaving 9 bases unmatched. CDR1 and CDR2 from the germline V gene are SEHNR and FQNEAQ (reference sequence). In DNA form, the CDR3 reads TGTGCCAGCAGCCCCGGGGGGGCCGGCGGTGAGCAGTTCTTC. Amino acids: CASSPGGAGGEQFF.

The rearrangement joins TRBV5-1 to TRBJ2-5; weak D call: TRBD2 (6 bases). V was clipped by 5 bases and J by 0 bases, with 11 bases between them. CDR3 length equals 14 residues. In germline, CDR1 is SGHRS, CDR2 YFSETQ. The CDR3 nucleotides read TGCGCCAGCAGGACCGGGACTCACCAAGAGACCCAGTACTTC. This codes for CASRTGTHQETQYF.

This clone was seen just once. This chain uses TRBV5-1 with TRBJ1-1; 9 bases are a match to TRBD1. The trim removed 4 bases at V and 1 base at J, leaving 11 bases unmatched. Germline CDR1 SGHRS, CDR2 YFSETQ. The CDR3 has 17 amino acids. The CDR3 DNA sequence: TGCGCCAGCAGCAAACACGAAGGACAGGGGAAGAACACTGAAGCTTTCTTT. Protein product: CASSKHEGQGKNTEAFF.

The genes are TRBV7-7 and TRBJ2-2; 13 bases align to TRBD2. This CDR3 comprises 16 residues. Germline V gene lookup returns CDR1 SSHAT and CDR2 FNYEAQ (reference sequence). With 4 bases clipped from V and 4 bases from J, the junction kept 3 bases outside the gene matches. The CDR3: CASSSGLAGATGELFF. The CDR3, as DNA: TGTGCCAGCAGCTCCGGACTAGCGGGAGCCACCGGGGAGCTGTTTTTT.

The rearrangement uses TRBV10-3 and TRBJ1-6; TRBD1 matches at 7 bases. The CDR3 is made up of 14 amino acids. Looked up from germline, CDR1 is ENHRY and CDR2 is SYGVKD. V trimming: 7 bases; J trimming: 11 bases; junction bases outside the gene matches: 11. CDR3 DNA: TGTGCCATCACCACGGGCAGGGGGGCCCCACCCCTCCACTTT. It codes for CAITTGRGAPPLHF.

This chain links TRBV6-5 with TRBJ1-2, with TRBD1 matching 8 bases. Trimming at V came to 1 base and at J to 5 bases, leaving 9 bases not matched to a gene. In germline, CDR1 is MNHEY, CDR2 SVGAGI. This CDR3 has 16 residues. Here the CDR3 reads CASSYLWTGRGYGYTF. CDR3 bases: TGTGCCAGCAGTTACTTATGGACAGGGAGGGGATATGGCTACACCTTC.

This clone was recorded a few times. This chain connects TRBV4-2 to TRBJ2-1, with a weak D call TRBD2 (6 bases). CDR3 length: 15 residues. Between the trimmed V and J ends, which lost 0 bases and 4 bases, there was a span of 10 bases. The germline V gene encodes CDR1 LGHNA and CDR2 YNFKEQ. The CDR3 nucleotides read TGTGCCAGCAGCCAAGAGCACGGGGGATACAATGAGCAGTTCTTC. Translating it yields CASSQEHGGYNEQFF.

The V gene is TRBV5-1, the J gene TRBJ2-5; D possibly corresponds to TRBD1 (6 bases). Near its end, the DNA agrees better with TRBJ2-7, so the J call may be wrong. Looked up from germline, CDR1 is SGHRS and CDR2 is YFSETQ. The CDR3 has 15 residues. The CDR3 nucleotides are TGCGCCAGCAGCCCATACGACAGGCTCTCCTACGAGCAGTACTTC. Its translation is CASSPYDRLSYEQYF.

The V call is TRBV6-1, the J call TRBJ2-7; possibly TRBD2 for D (5 bases). V shed 4 bases and J shed 1 base, with 8 bases lying between them. Germline-derived CDR1 and CDR2 are MNHNS and SASEGT. The CDR3 loop spans 13 amino acids. The CDR3 bases are TGTGCCAGCAGTGTAGGCGGGTCCTACGAGCAGTACTTC. Protein sequence: CASSVGGSYEQYF.

In the case of this clone: This sample includes further DNA sequences coding for the same CDR3. The chain combines TRBV28 with TRBJ1-5; D is unresolved. The length of the CDR3 is 12 residues. With 10 bases removed from V and 3 bases from J, the gap between germline ends came to 10 bases. The germline CDR1 and CDR2 sequences are MDHEN and SYDVKM. The CDR3 spells CATRSANQPQHF. DNA of the CDR3: TGTGCCACCCGGAGTGCCAATCAGCCCCAGCATTTT.

In nucleotides, the CDR3 is TGTGCCAGCAGCCTGGGCCCGAACACTGAAGCTTTCTTT. The encoded protein is CASSLGPNTEAFF. The gene calls are TRBV6-5 and TRBJ1-1; D unclear. The V gene's germline CDR1 is MNHEY and CDR2 SVGAGI. The CDR3 extends over 13 amino acids. Trimming shortened V by 6 bases and J by 1 base, and 9 bases separated the two germline ends.

This sequence joins TRBV30 and TRBJ2-5, with 10 bases lining up with TRBD2. The tail of the sequence fits TRBJ2-7 better, so the J call may be wrong. CDR3 length: 15 residues. CDR1 and CDR2 (germline): GTSNPN, SVGIG (reference sequence). This CDR3 is CAWRYSGGSSYEQYF. The CDR3 DNA is TGTGCCTGGAGATATAGCGGGGGGAGCTCCTACGAGCAGTACTTC.

The chain uses TRBV10-3 and TRBJ2-7; 11 positions agree with TRBD2. CDR1 ENHRY and CDR2 SYGVKD come from the germline V gene. This CDR3 has 14 residues. V lost 4 bases, J lost 3 bases, and 2 bases stayed unmatched. CDR3 protein: CAISAGTSGYEQYF. The CDR3 DNA reads TGTGCCATCAGTGCAGGGACTAGCGGCTACGAGCAGTACTTC.

The chain carries TRBV14 and TRBJ2-1; 7 positions agree with TRBD1. This CDR3 is 17 amino acids long. The V gene end was trimmed by 0 bases and the J gene end by 3 bases; junction bases not matched to a gene: 8. The V gene's germline CDR1 is SGHDN and CDR2 FVKESK. This chain's CDR3 is CASSQDVGQSIYNEQFF. DNA of the CDR3: TGTGCCAGCAGCCAAGATGTGGGACAGTCAATCTACAATGAGCAGTTCTTC.

The chain recombines TRBV6-5 with TRBJ2-1, with TRBD2 matching over 8 bases. CDR1 and CDR2 (germline): MNHEY, SVGAGI. The CDR3 is made up of 14 amino acids. Unmatched junction bases numbered 6, after V lost 5 bases and J lost 6 bases. CDR3 amino acids: CASSPGLGVNEQFF. In DNA form, the CDR3 reads TGTGCCAGCAGTCCGGGACTAGGGGTCAATGAGCAGTTCTTC.